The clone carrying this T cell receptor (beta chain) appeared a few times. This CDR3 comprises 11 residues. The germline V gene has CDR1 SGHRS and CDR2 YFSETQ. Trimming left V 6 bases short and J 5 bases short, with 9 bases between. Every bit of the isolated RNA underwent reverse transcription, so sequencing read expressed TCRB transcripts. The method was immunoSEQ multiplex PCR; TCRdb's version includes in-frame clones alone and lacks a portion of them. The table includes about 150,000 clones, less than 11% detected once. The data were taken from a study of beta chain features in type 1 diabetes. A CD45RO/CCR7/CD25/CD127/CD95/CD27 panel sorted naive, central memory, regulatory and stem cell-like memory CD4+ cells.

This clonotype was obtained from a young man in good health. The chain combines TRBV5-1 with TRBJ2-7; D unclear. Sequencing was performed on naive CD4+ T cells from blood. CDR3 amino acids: CASKSEDEQYF. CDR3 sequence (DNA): TGCGCCAGCAAATCAGAGGACGAGCAGTACTTC.